A selection of T cell receptor beta chains follows, all from one sample in a study of CD8+CD57+ T cells in acquired aplastic anemia. TCRdb re-analysed the reads in MiXCR, keeping a single row per CDR3 protein. Counted here are about 180,000 distinct CDR3 sequences, around 50% occurring once; the ten biggest clones make up more than 0.95%. What was sequenced was sorted CD4+, CD8+, or CD8+CD57+ T cells (not recorded which) from PBMCs. The source of these receptors is a human donor with aplastic anemia. Each CDR3 is given with its conserved first and last residue. A D gene is named only where the DNA matches it firmly. Only part of the rows carry a size: once, few, many, or a class if the clone is expanded.

>TRBV5-4|TRBD1|15|NA|TRBJ1-6
CASSANRGSDSPLHF
TGTGCCAGCAGCGCGAACAGGGGGTCGGATTCACCCCTCCACTTT
>TRBV7-8|NA|13|few|TRBJ1-2
CASSQEAVYGYTF
TGTGCCAGCAGCCAGGAGGCCGTCTATGGCTACACCTTC
>TRBV25-1|NA|15|NA|TRBJ2-1
CASSPRLGQDDEQFF
TGTGCCAGCAGTCCCCGCCTAGGTCAGGACGATGAGCAGTTCTTC
>TRBV7-8|TRBD2|15|NA|TRBJ2-5
CASSGREGFQETQYF
TGTGCCAGCAGCGGTCGGGAGGGCTTTCAAGAGACCCAGTACTTC
>TRBV9|TRBD1|14|few|TRBJ1-6
CASSADRGNSPLHF
TGTGCCAGCAGCGCGGACAGGGGGAATTCACCCCTCCACTTT
>TRBV29-1|TRBD1|17|NA|TRBJ1-2
CSVEGPRETGGSYGYTF
TGCAGCGTTGAAGGACCTCGGGAAACAGGGGGAAGTTATGGCTACACCTTC
>TRBV19|TRBD2|16|many|TRBJ2-5
CASSIGLAGGRETQYF
TGTGCCAGTAGTATCGGACTAGCGGGGGGGAGGGAGACCCAGTACTTC
>TRBV20-1|NA|15|NA|TRBJ2-7
CSTRDLSGSPYEQYF
TGCAGTACTAGAGATCTGAGCGGGTCGCCCTACGAGCAGTACTTC
>TRBV6-1|NA|13|NA|TRBJ2-3
CASSLATTDTQYF
TGTGCCAGCAGTCTGGCCACTACAGATACGCAGTATTTT
>TRBV6-1|NA|13|many|TRBJ1-2
CASSEGTTYGYTF
TGTGCCAGCAGTGAAGGGACAACCTATGGCTACACCTTC
>TRBV10-2|TRBD1|15|NA|TRBJ2-7
CASSESPGGSYEQYF
TGCGCCAGCAGTGAGTCGCCAGGGGGATCCTACGAGCAGTACTTC
>TRBV29-1|TRBD1|15|NA|TRBJ2-7
CSVEDPGTGNYEQYF
TGCAGCGTTGAAGATCCCGGGACAGGGAATTACGAGCAGTACTTC
>TRBV24-1|NA|14|NA|TRBJ1-4
CATSAAATNEKLFF
TGTGCCACCAGTGCCGCCGCAACTAATGAAAAACTGTTTTTT
>TRBV20-1|NA|14|many|TRBJ1-3
CSATDNFSGNTIYF
TGCAGTGCTACGGATAATTTCTCTGGAAACACCATATATTTT
>TRBV11-2|NA|15|NA|TRBJ2-4
CASSDLRGASGIQYF
TGTGCCAGCAGCGACCTTCGGGGGGCAAGTGGCATTCAGTACTTC
>TRBV29-1|NA|12|NA|TRBJ2-3
CSVIPGNAKQYF
TGCAGCGTGATCCCTGGGAACGCGAAGCAGTATTTT
>TRBV2|NA|13|many|TRBJ1-2
CARREETNYGYTF
TGTGCCCGCAGGGAGGAGACTAACTATGGCTACACCTTC
>TRBV15|NA|15|many|TRBJ1-2
CATSRALEGDYGYTF
TGTGCCACCAGCAGAGCCTTGGAGGGGGACTATGGCTACACCTTC
>TRBV6-4|NA|15|NA|TRBJ2-3
CASSETDGGPDTQYF
TGTGCCAGCAGTGAAACGGACGGGGGGCCGGATACGCAGTATTTT
>TRBV2|TRBD1|14|many|TRBJ1-2
CASSPGQGFYGYTF
TGTGCCAGCAGCCCTGGACAGGGATTCTATGGCTACACCTTC
>TRBV10-3|NA|15|medium-sized|TRBJ2-6
CAISESTAGANVLTF
TGTGCCATCAGTGAGTCGACAGCTGGGGCCAACGTCCTGACTTTC
>TRBV5-1|TRBD1|18|NA|TRBJ2-7
CASSPAAPGTGVSQEQYF
TGCGCCAGCAGCCCCGCCGCCCCCGGGACAGGGGTCTCCCAGGAGCAGTACTTC
>TRBV6-5|TRBD1|15|few|TRBJ2-3
CASSYAGTGLYTQCF
TGTGCCAGCAGTTACGCAGGGACAGGGCTTTATACGCAGTGTTTT